This T cell receptor (beta chain) was profiled in a study of blood T cell repertoires in COVID-19. Study context: Samples representing acute and convalescent COVID-19 were sourced from the United States, Italy and Spain. The cDNA or gDNA used as material had been derived from T cells, B-cell-depleted T cells, or PBMCs.

Authors' data handling: Estimated nucleated cell counts came from reference gene primer amplification. Measured with immunoSEQ multiplex PCR; TCRdb has only the in-frame clones, and not every one. The DNA gave D and trimming, while V, J and clone size come from that table. There are 45,000 to 60,000 clones in the sample; over 80% occur only once, and over 9.5% lies in the top ten. CDR1 and CDR2 from the germline V gene are SGHRS and YFSETQ. V shed 4 bases and J 2 bases; nucleotides not matched to a gene: 8. The CDR3 contains 16 residues. The TCR comes from a human donor in a cohort sampled during active COVID-19. The chain joins TRBV5-1 to TRBJ2-3; TRBD2 aligns across 9 bases. Sequencing was carried out using peripheral blood. Here the CDR3 reads CASSGVSGGVTDTQYF. The CDR3, as DNA: TGCGCCAGCAGCGGGGTTAGCGGGGGCGTCACAGATACGCAGTATTTT.